This TCR beta chain was obtained from a study of control samples from healthy donors and cancer patients (TCRdb year 2020). The library was built by means of the immunoSEQ multiplex PCR assay. This is the immuneACCESS table as TCRdb keeps it, with only in-frame sequences that have V and J called. A part of the clones is gone; compared with another copy, unresolved V genes explain less than half, and the rest is unexplained. Within this sample are just over 150,000 clones, with around nine tenths of them counted one time only. Clones ranked in the top ten supply about 12% of the sample. Worth noting for this clone: This receptor's antigen is unknown. No base qualities exist here, and no much larger clone lies one base off it.

V is cut by 3 bases and J by 2 bases, and the space between the germline ends is 10 bases. Reading the germline V gene (reference sequence) gives CDR1 LNHDA and CDR2 SQIVND. The CDR3 contains 14 residues, cysteine and phenylalanine counted. The read is trimmed to its CDR3 DNA, 42 bases read in frame from base 1. The specimen sequenced was blood. This clonotype was obtained from a man aged 25 to 40 in good health. The chain is made from TRBV19 and TRBJ1-2; the best D guess is TRBD1, with 5 bases matching. The encoded CDR3 is CASSMGVTNYGYTF. The nucleotide sequence is TGTGCCAGTAGTATGGGGGTTACAAACTATGGCTACACCTTC.